This entry features one TCR beta chain sequence. As yet, its antigen is unknown. The assay was immunoSEQ multiplex PCR, and TCRdb's table has in-frame clones only and misses some. The sample consists of 13,000 to 15,000 clones, over 70% of them appearing once. This specimen belongs to a study of immune cell composition in non-small cell lung cancer. The wider study: Histologic subtype was mainly adenocarcinoma or squamous cell carcinoma. General study points: Squamous lung tumours showed higher top 10 clone scores and clonality than adenocarcinomas.

CDR1 MNHEY and CDR2 SVGAGI come from the germline V gene. The CDR3 has 14 amino acids. V trimming: 2 bases; J trimming: 4 bases; junction bases outside the gene matches: 3. Genomic DNA came from frozen unsorted single-cell suspensions. The chain is built from TRBV6-5 and TRBJ2-7, with 9 nucleotides matching TRBD2. Sequencing input: lung tumor tissue. The receptor's source is a human donor with non-small cell lung cancer. Written as DNA, the CDR3 is TGTGCCAGCAGTTACGGGCTAGCGGGATACGAGCAGTACTTC. Translating it yields CASSYGLAGYEQYF.